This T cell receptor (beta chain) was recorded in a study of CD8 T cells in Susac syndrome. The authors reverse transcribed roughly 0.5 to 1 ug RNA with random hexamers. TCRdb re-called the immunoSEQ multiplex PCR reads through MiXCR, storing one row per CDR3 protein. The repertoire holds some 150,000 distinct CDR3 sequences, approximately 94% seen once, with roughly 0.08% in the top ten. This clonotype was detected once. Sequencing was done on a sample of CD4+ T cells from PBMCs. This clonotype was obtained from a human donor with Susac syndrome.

The CDR3 reads CSAVRLAGSTDTQYF. CDR3 in DNA: TGCAGTGCTGTAAGACTAGCGGGGAGCACAGATACGCAGTATTTT. The chain has TRBV20-1 and TRBJ2-3, with 11 bases matching TRBD2. V was pared by 5 bases and J by 0 bases, with 4 bases of the junction left unmatched. Germline CDR1 is DFQATT and CDR2 is SNEGSKA (reference sequence). The CDR3 loop spans 15 amino acids.